This is a list of T cell receptor beta chains from one sample in a study of T cell responses to AZD1222 COVID-19 vaccine. The method was immunoSEQ multiplex PCR; TCRdb's version includes in-frame clones alone and lacks a portion of them. The sample contains about 97,000 clones, approximately 90% of which appear only once. Source: peripheral blood, taken on day 0 of AZD1222 vaccination. These receptors were collected from an adult in good health. Both conserved end residues are part of each CDR3. A D gene is named only where the DNA matches it firmly.

d_call v_call cdr3_aa
. TRBV18 CASSPAATGTAEAFF
TRBD1 TRBV9 CASSVGAGGVYGYTF
TRBD1 TRBV29-1 CSVDRDRDYEQYF
TRBD1 TRBV7-9 CASSYGDRGLLEQYF
TRBD1 TRBV14 CASSLSDRATNEKLFF
. TRBV28 CASSRIFDQPQHF
TRBD1 TRBV30 CAWGSGGATYEQYF
TRBD2 TRBV18 CASSPLSLAGNEQFF
. TRBV18 CASSQGSTGGKLFF
. TRBV7-9 CASALQGTNEKLFF
. TRBV5-4 CASSLSNRNTEAFF
TRBD2 TRBV3-1/TRBV3-2 CASSQFSGGADTQYF
TRBD1 TRBV6-5 CASSAGQGAWSIQYF
TRBD2 TRBV28 CASSLPSGRGGANVLTF
TRBD1 TRBV7-9 CASSRTGEETQYF
. TRBV6-5 CASSYWGSRTEAFF
. TRBV15 CATSSSGSYGYTF
. TRBV5-5 CASSSEWFSNQPQHF
. TRBV5-5 CASSLDGDQYSYEQYF
. TRBV7-9 CASSFPPDTEQYF
TRBD1 TRBV5-4 CASSLETGGAYGYTF
. TRBV29-1 CSGGDWAQETQYF
. TRBV25-1 CASSELGRDTEAFF
TRBD1 TRBV18 CASSPADRGPRGSPLHF
TRBD1 TRBV14 CASSQDRGNTQYF
. TRBV4-2 CASSQGGGLDTQYF
. TRBV27 CASSYNRGGGGYTF
TRBD1 TRBV15 CATSRDDKTGDRETQYF
. TRBV7-3 CASSNQAVSSYNEQFF
TRBD1 TRBV19 CASSTDRVSAVYEQYF
TRBD2 TRBV3-1/TRBV3-2 CASSMHLSGSDEQYF
. TRBV5-1 CASSLATGETQYF
. TRBV27 CASIALGTQPQHF
. TRBV6-5 CASSSQGPYEQYF
TRBD1 TRBV6-5 CASSYRTGGWTEAFF
. TRBV11-2 CASSSLSRGSDANEKLFF
. TRBV6-2/TRBV6-3 CASSSLTGNTEAFF
. TRBV5-1 CASSINEGGRTEAFF
. TRBV9 CASSVTRTHGGSYGYTF
TRBD1 TRBV19 CASSAPGGLNYGYTF
TRBD1 TRBV5-1 CASSLQGGSQPQHF
. TRBV2 CASSRTVSSYNSPLHF
. TRBV7-2 CASSPWGAAFEKLFF
TRBD2 TRBV10-3 CAISERTSGQETQYF
. TRBV6-2/TRBV6-3 CASSKGREGNQPQHF
. TRBV5-4 CASSLEGSNQPQHF
. TRBV21-1 CASSTRVSGANVLTF